This T cell receptor beta chain originates from a study of spatial heterogeneity in lung cancer. Trimming shortened V by 0 bases and J by 4 bases, and 13 bases separated the two germline ends. This CDR3 spans 15 amino acids. In germline, CDR1 is LGHNA, CDR2 YNFKEQ. TCRdb recomputed calls from the 5' RACE reads with MiXCR, one row per CDR3 protein. The table records fewer than 100,000 distinct CDR3 sequences, 15% to 20% of them present only once. Time point meaning: blood at routine non-recurrence follow-up after resection. This sequence joins TRBV4-2 and TRBJ2-7; either TRBD1 or TRBD2 may fit D (6 bases each). This material consisted of PBMCs, taken at follow-up. This TCR derives from a male donor with early-stage non-small cell lung cancer. CDR3 nucleotide sequence: TGTGCCAGCAGCCAAGAGCTCGGGGGCGGGTACGAGCAGTACTTC. Translating it yields CASSQELGGGYEQYF.